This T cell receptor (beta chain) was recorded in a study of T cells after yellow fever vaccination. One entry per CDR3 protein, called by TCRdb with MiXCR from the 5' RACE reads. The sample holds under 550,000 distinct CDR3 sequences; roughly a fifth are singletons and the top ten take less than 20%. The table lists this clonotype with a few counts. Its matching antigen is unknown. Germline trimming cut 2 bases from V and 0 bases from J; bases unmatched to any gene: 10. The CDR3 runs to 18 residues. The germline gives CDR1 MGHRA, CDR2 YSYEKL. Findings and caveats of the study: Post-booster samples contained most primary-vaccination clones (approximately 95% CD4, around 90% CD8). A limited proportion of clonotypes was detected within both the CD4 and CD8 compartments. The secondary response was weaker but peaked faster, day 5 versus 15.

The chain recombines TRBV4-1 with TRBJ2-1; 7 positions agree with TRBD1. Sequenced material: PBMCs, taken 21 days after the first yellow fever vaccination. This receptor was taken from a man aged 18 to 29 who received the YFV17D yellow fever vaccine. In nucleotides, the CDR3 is TGCGCCAGCAGCCAAAGGGGGCCGAGGGAAAGCTCCTACAATGAGCAGTTCTTC. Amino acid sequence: CASSQRGPRESSYNEQFF.